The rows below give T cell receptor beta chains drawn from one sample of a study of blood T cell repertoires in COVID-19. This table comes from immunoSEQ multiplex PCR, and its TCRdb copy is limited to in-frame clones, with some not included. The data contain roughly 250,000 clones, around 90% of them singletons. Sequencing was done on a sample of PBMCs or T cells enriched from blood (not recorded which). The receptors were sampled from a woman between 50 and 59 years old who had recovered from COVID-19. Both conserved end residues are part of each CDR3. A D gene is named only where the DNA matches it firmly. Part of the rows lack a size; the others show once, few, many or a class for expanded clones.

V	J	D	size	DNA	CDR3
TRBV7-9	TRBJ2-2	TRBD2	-	TGTGCCAGCAGCCGGACTAGCGGGAGGACCGGGGAGCTGTTTTTT	CASSRTSGRTGELFF
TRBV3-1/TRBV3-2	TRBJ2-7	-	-	TGTGCCAGCAGCCAAGACCTACTCTCCTACGAGCAGTACTTC	CASSQDLLSYEQYF
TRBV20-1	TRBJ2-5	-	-	TGCAGTGCTGGGACTGAAGAGACCCAGTACTTC	CSAGTEETQYF
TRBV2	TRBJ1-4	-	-	TGTGCCAGCAGCGCAGGGTTAGGATCAACTAATGAAAAACTGTTTTTT	CASSAGLGSTNEKLFF
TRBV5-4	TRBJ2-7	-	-	TGTGCCAGCAGCACTACCGGGAGCTCCTACGAGCAGTACTTC	CASSTTGSSYEQYF
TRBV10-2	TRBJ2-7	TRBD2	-	TGCGCCAGCAGTGAGTCTAGCGGGAGGGTGTACGAGCAGTACTTC	CASSESSGRVYEQYF
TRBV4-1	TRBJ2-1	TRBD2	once	TGCGCCAGCAGCCGGATCGGACTAGCGGGAGGGCCAGGGCGCTCCTACAATGAGCAGTTCTTC	CASSRIGLAGGPGRSYNEQFF
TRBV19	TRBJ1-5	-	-	TGTGCCAGTAGTAACAGGGCCTTCAATCAGCCCCAGCATTTT	CASSNRAFNQPQHF
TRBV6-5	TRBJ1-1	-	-	TGTGCCAGCAGCCCCTCCAGATCTAGGACTGAAGCTTTCTTT	CASSPSRSRTEAFF
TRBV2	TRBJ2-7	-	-	TGTGCCAGCAGTCTGGAACAGACCAACTACGAGCAGTACTTC	CASSLEQTNYEQYF
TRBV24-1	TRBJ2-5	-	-	TGTGCCACCAGTGATTCGCAGGGGGGTGAGACCCAGTACTTC	CATSDSQGGETQYF
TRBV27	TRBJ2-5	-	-	TGTGCCAGCAGTTTTGGCAGGGCCCAAGAGACCCAGTACTTC	CASSFGRAQETQYF
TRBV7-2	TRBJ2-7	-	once	TGTGCCAGCAGCTTAGAAAGCGGCAACTTCGAGCAGTACTTC	CASSLESGNFEQYF
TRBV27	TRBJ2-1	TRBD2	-	TGTGCCAGCAGTTTACTACCGGGACTAGCGATCGTTGAGCAGTTCTTC	CASSLLPGLAIVEQFF
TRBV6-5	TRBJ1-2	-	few	TGTGCCAGCAGTTTCGACAGGCTATATGGCTACACCTTC	CASSFDRLYGYTF
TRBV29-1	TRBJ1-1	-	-	TGCAGCGTTGAGGCACAGCAGAACACTGAAGCTTTCTTT	CSVEAQQNTEAFF
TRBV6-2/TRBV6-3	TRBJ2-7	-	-	TGTGCCAGCAGCTCCCCCTGGGGCGGGATTTCCGAGCAGTACTTC	CASSSPWGGISEQYF
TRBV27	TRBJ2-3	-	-	TGTGCCAGCAGCCCTAGCACAGATACGCAGTATTTT	CASSPSTDTQYF
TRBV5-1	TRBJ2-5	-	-	TGCGCCAGCAGCTCTCGGGAGTACCAAGAGACCCAGTACTTC	CASSSREYQETQYF
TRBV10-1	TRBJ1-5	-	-	TGCGCCAGCAGTGACACAGCCGATCAGCCCCAGCATTTT	CASSDTADQPQHF
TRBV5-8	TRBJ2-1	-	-	TGTGCCAGCAGCAGAGCGGGCCTCTACAATGAGCAGTTCTTC	CASSRAGLYNEQFF
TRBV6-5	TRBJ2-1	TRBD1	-	TGTGCCAGCAATCAGGGGGCAGCTTACAATGAGCAGTTCTTC	CASNQGAAYNEQFF
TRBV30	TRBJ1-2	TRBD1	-	TGTGCCTGGGGCGGACAGGGGGTTCTCTATGGCTACACCTTC	CAWGGQGVLYGYTF
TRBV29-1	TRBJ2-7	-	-	TGCAGCGTCGGGAGTCAATCTTACGAGCAGTACTTC	CSVGSQSYEQYF
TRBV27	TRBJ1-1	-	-	TGTGCCAGCAGTTTAAGGAGGGAAACTGAAGCTTTCTTT	CASSLRRETEAFF
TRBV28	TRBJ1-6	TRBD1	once	TGTGGGTTCGGGGGAGGTCGGGACAGCGGCGGTTCACCCCTCCACTTT	CGFGGGRDSGGSPLHF
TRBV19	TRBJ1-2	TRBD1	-	TGTGCCAGTAGTATCCGACGGGACAGGGGGCTCAGCACCTTC	CASSIRRDRGLSTF
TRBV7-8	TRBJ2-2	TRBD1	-	TGTGCCAGCAGCCTAGACAGGGTCGACACCGGGGAGCTGTTTTTT	CASSLDRVDTGELFF
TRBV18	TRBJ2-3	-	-	TGTGCCAGCTCGTACCTCGCCGGAGATACGCAGTATTTT	CASSYLAGDTQYF
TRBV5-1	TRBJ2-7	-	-	TGCGCCAGCAGCCACGGAGGCTCCTACGAGCAGTACTTC	CASSHGGSYEQYF
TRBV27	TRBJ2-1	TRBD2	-	TGTGCCAGCAGTTTGGGGACTAGCGGGAGTAATGAGCAGTTCTTC	CASSLGTSGSNEQFF
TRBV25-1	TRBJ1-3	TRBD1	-	TGTGCCAGCAGGACAGGGGGTTCTGGAAACACCATATATTTT	CASRTGGSGNTIYF
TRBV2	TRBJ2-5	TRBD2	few	TGTGCCAGCAACACGCTAGCGGGAGGAAGTGAGACCCAGTACTTC	CASNTLAGGSETQYF
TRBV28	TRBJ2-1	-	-	TGTGCCAGCAGTCCACTTACCCTATACAATGAGCAGTTCTTC	CASSPLTLYNEQFF
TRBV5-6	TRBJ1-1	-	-	TGTGCCAGCAGCTTGTGGGGGCCCACTGAAGCTTTCTTT	CASSLWGPTEAFF
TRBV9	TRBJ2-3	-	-	TGTGCCAGCAGCGTGGAGGGCACAGATACGCAGTATTTT	CASSVEGTDTQYF
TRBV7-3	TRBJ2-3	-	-	TGTGCCAGCAGCTTAGCGGGGAATACAGATACGCAGTATTTT	CASSLAGNTDTQYF
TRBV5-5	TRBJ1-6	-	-	TGTGCCAGCAGCTTGGTTGTGACAGAAAATTCACCCCTCCACTTT	CASSLVVTENSPLHF
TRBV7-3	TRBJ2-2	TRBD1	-	TGTGCCAGCAGCGACAGGGTCACCGGGGAGCTGTTTTTT	CASSDRVTGELFF
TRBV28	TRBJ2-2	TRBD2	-	TGTGCCAGCAGTCGAGGCCCTAGCGGGGGGATGCTAACCGGGGAGCTGTTTTTT	CASSRGPSGGMLTGELFF